The sequence of this T cell receptor beta chain was determined in a study of T cell repertoires in cytomegalovirus infection. Study at large: It was recently identified HLA-C-restricted and well-studied HLA-B-restricted CMV epitopes that the study used. CMV infection together with matching HLA type was indicated by public TCR beta signatures. Findings and caveats of the study: Cumulative public TCR beta family frequency identified CMV carriers with the relevant HLA.

In the case of this clonotype: The antigen is unknown.

V was trimmed by 2 bases and J by 2 bases, leaving 14 bases between them. The CDR3 is 17 amino acids. CDR1 and CDR2 from the germline V gene are SGHNT and YYREEE (reference sequence). A single record per CDR3 protein comes from TCRdb applying MiXCR to the reads. The sample contains 650,000 to 900,000 distinct CDR3 sequences, over 25% of which appear only once. The receptor was isolated from a human donor in good health (CMV status not recorded). Some clones in this sample may be carry-over from other donors' samples. This specimen consisted of cultured CD8+ T cells from PBMCs, obtained from culture after CMV antigen stimulation. V and J are TRBV5-4 and TRBJ1-6; D may be TRBD1 (5 bases). CDR3 in DNA: TGTGCCAGCAGCTTCGATCAACAGGCCACCTATAATTCACCCCTCCACTTT. It translates to CASSFDQQATYNSPLHF.